The 13 T cell receptor beta chains presented below share a single source sample, sequenced in a study of cytomegalovirus exposure and HLA in healthy donors. With 60 Vbeta and 13 Jbeta primers, the PCR was carried out. The data were produced by immunoSEQ multiplex PCR, yet TCRdb's version contains in-frame clones alone and is incomplete. The data hold more than 95,000 clones, with approximately 80% observed a single time. The specimen sequenced was PBMCs. The source of these receptors is a male donor in good health and CMV-seronegative.

The genes are TRBV4-3 and TRBJ2-3; D possibly corresponds to TRBD1 (6 bases). CDR3 length equals 16 residues. Germline V gene sequence: CDR1 LGHNA, CDR2 YSLEER. V was shortened by 4 bases and J by 3 bases, with 17 bases between the two germline ends. CDR3 DNA sequence: TGCGCCAGCAGCCCCTCGCACAGGGTAGTGACAGATACGCAGTATTTT. The encoded protein is CASSPSHRVVTDTQYF.

The chain links TRBV25-1 to TRBJ1-1, with a tentative D call TRBD1 (5 bases). The CDR3 covers 14 residues. Germline V CDR1 and CDR2: MGHDK, SYGVNS. V was trimmed by 2 bases and J by 5 bases, leaving 12 bases between them. CDR3 amino acids: CASSEPRGDTEAFF. CDR3 nucleotides: TGTGCCAGCAGTGAACCCCGGGGGGATACTGAAGCTTTCTTT.

J is TRBJ2-5 and V is TRBV6-5; a weak D match, TRBD2 (6 bases). The V and J ends lost 6 bases and 5 bases respectively, with 16 bases between them. Germline V gives CDR1 MNHEY, CDR2 SVGAGI. This CDR3 spans 14 amino acids. CDR3 nucleotide sequence: TGTGCCAGCAGACGCGCCGGGACTCGGGAGACCCAGTACTTC. Residues: CASRRAGTRETQYF.

The chain has TRBV4-2 and TRBJ2-3; the match to TRBD2 covers 11 bases. Looked up from germline, CDR1 is LGHNA and CDR2 is YNFKEQ. The CDR3 consists of 20 residues. J gave up 1 base and V 0 bases, and 12 bases lay outside the gene matches. The CDR3 region is CASSQEKRSGRAAGTDTQYF. CDR3 bases: TGTGCCAGCAGCCAAGAGAAGCGTAGCGGGAGGGCCGCCGGCACAGATACGCAGTATTTT.

The gene calls are TRBV19 and TRBJ1-1; D ambiguous. The germline V gene encodes CDR1 LNHDA and CDR2 SQIVND (reference sequence). V gave up 8 bases and J gave up 1 base, with 8 bases separating them. CDR3 size: 12 residues. CDR3 loop: CASAGGNTEAFF. The CDR3, as DNA: TGTGCCAGTGCTGGAGGGAACACTGAAGCTTTCTTT.

The rearrangement uses TRBV7-9 and TRBJ2-2; D call uncertain. The CDR3 runs to 17 residues. The V gene lost 4 bases and the J gene lost 8 bases, with 23 bases spanning the gap. CDR1 and CDR2 (germline): SEHNR, FQNEAQ (reference sequence). CDR3 in DNA: TGTGCCAGCAGCTCCTTTACCCTTAAGACTTTAAGGGGGGAGCTGTTTTTT. Translating it yields CASSSFTLKTLRGELFF.

The chain recombines TRBV19 with TRBJ2-5, with a possible D match to TRBD1 (5 bases). The CDR3 is 15 residues long. Trimming cost V 5 bases and J 5 bases, with 18 bases left between them. Germline values: CDR1 LNHDA, CDR2 SQIVND (reference sequence). In DNA, the CDR3 is TGTGCCAGTAGTCCTCGTCGAACAGGCGCCGAGACCCAGTACTTC. It codes for CASSPRRTGAETQYF.

The V and J genes are TRBV2 and TRBJ2-3; TRBD1 matches 8 bases. The V gene's germline CDR1 is SNHLY and CDR2 FYNNEI. The junction had 9 bases not matched to a gene; V was cut back by 8 bases and J by 5 bases. This CDR3 is built from 14 residues. CDR3 in DNA: TGTGCCAGCCAGGGGGCGGTCCAGAAAGATACGCAGTATTTT. The encoded protein is CASQGAVQKDTQYF.

The chain recombines TRBV7-2 with TRBJ2-3; TRBD2 might be the D (6 bases). This CDR3 has 12 amino acids. Germline V gives CDR1 SGHTA, CDR2 FQGNSA. With 5 bases removed from V and 9 bases from J, the gap between germline ends came to 12 bases. This CDR3 is CASSNRESTQYF. For the CDR3, the DNA is TGTGCCAGCAGCAATCGGGAGTCGACGCAGTATTTT. Full variable domain (rest looked up from reference TRBV7-2 and TRBJ2-3): GAGVSQSPSNKVTEKGKDVELRCDPISGHTALYWYRQSLGQGLEFLIYFQGNSAPDKSGLPSDRFSAERTGGSVSTLTIQRTQQEDSAVYLCASSNRESTQYFGPGTRLTVL.

The V gene is TRBV6-1, the J gene TRBJ2-7, with TRBD2 matching over 8 bases. The trim removed 4 bases at V and 3 bases at J, leaving 8 bases unmatched. Looked up from germline, CDR1 is MNHNS and CDR2 is SASEGT. This CDR3 spans 15 amino acids. As DNA, the CDR3 is TGTGCCAGCAGTGTGTCCTTAGCGGGGCTCTACGAGCAGTACTTC. Translation gives CASSVSLAGLYEQYF.

The chain links TRBV12-5 to TRBJ2-3; 7 bases are a match to TRBD1. CDR1 and CDR2 from the germline V gene are LGHNT and FRNRAP. The CDR3 has 14 residues. Trimming at V came to 2 bases and at J to 4 bases, leaving 3 bases not matched to a gene. CDR3 nucleotides: TGTGCTAGTGGTTTGTCAACAGGGGCAGATACGCAGTATTTT. Translation gives CASGLSTGADTQYF.

The rearrangement joins TRBV28 to TRBJ1-5, with D tentatively TRBD1 (5 bases). V dropped 7 bases and J dropped 3 bases, with 16 bases sitting between them. Per the germline V gene, CDR1 is MDHEN and CDR2 is SYDVKM. This CDR3 is 15 amino acids long. In DNA, the CDR3 is TGTGCCAGCAACCTAGGTCAGGGTTACAATCAGCCCCAGCATTTT. This gives the protein CASNLGQGYNQPQHF.

As to this clone: Germline and junction disagree at one end, which may indicate a read error. The chain joins TRBV7-9 to TRBJ1-1; D not certain. There are 14 residues in the CDR3. The germline gives CDR1 SEHNR, CDR2 FQNEAQ (reference sequence). This chain's CDR3 is CSSSLVESYTEAFF. The CDR3 DNA reads TGTTCCAGCAGCTTAGTCGAGTCCTACACTGAAGCTTTCTTT.